One sample yielded the 20 T cell receptor beta chains listed below, sequenced in a study of PD-1 blockade in mismatch repair-deficient tumors. Profiled with immunoSEQ multiplex PCR; TCRdb holds only in-frame clones, not every one. The table shows more than 95,000 clones, with approximately 90% occurring only once. Sequenced material: peripheral blood, taken 44 weeks after starting pembrolizumab. The receptor set was obtained from an adult with mismatch repair-deficient cancer.

The V and J genes are TRBV6-6 and TRBJ1-3; D is unresolved. Trimming took off 2 bases at V and 0 bases at J, with 5 bases between the two ends. CDR1 MNHNY and CDR2 SVGAGI come from the germline V gene (reference sequence). CDR3 length equals 14 residues. The CDR3 nucleotides are TGTGCCAGCAGTTACGGGAGCTCTGGAAACACCATATATTTT. It is translated as CASSYGSSGNTIYF.

The chain employs TRBV21-1 and TRBJ2-5; TRBD2 is taken as the D call from the table, unchecked against the DNA. TRBV21-1 is shown as a pseudogene. CDR3 length equals 16 residues. CDR3 sequence: CASSKRLAEWQEAQYF. The DNA for the CDR3 is TGTGCCAGCAGCAAAAGACTAGCGGAGTGGCAAGAGGCCCAGTACTTC.

The chain links TRBV18 to TRBJ1-5; TRBD1 aligns across 8 bases. Losses at the gene ends were 1 base for V and 6 bases for J; bases not matched to a gene: 5. The CDR3 contains 15 residues. Looked up from germline, CDR1 is KGHSH and CDR2 is LQKENI. CDR3 sequence: CASSPRQGPGQPQHF. The DNA for the CDR3 is TGTGCCAGCTCACCACGACAGGGGCCGGGTCAGCCCCAGCATTTT.

CDR3 sequence reads: CAISERWGTGELFF. Here the CDR3 DNA reads TGTGCCATCAGTGAGAGATGGGGCACCGGGGAGCTGTTTTTT. V and J are TRBV10-3 and TRBJ2-2; D remains ambiguous. There are 14 residues in the CDR3. Germline CDR1 reads ENHRY; CDR2 reads SYGVKD. Trimming removed 2 bases at V and 4 bases at J, with 8 bases between.

The genes are TRBV7-2 and TRBJ2-5; no definite D call. From germline, CDR1 is SGHTA and CDR2 FQGNSA. Deletions cut 5 bases from V and 1 base from J, with 11 bases between. The length of the CDR3 is 14 residues. CDR3 loop: CASSILGFQETQYF. The DNA for the CDR3 is TGTGCCAGCAGCATACTGGGCTTCCAAGAGACCCAGTACTTC.

The rearrangement joins TRBV18 to TRBJ2-4; 11 nucleotides align to TRBD1. The CDR3 extends over 16 amino acids. Germline-derived CDR1 and CDR2 are KGHSH and LQKENI. The V segment lost 3 bases and the J segment 3 bases; nucleotides outside the gene matches: 4. The chain's CDR3 is CASSPGQGASKNIQYF. The DNA of the CDR3 is TGTGCCAGCTCACCCGGACAGGGGGCGAGCAAAAACATTCAGTACTTC.

The chain links TRBV5-1 to TRBJ2-7; TRBD2 matches at 8 bases. CDR1 SGHRS and CDR2 YFSETQ come from the germline V gene. CDR3 length: 16 amino acids. V shed 3 bases, J shed 3 bases, and the junction held 11 bases outside the gene matches. As DNA, the CDR3 is TGCGCCAGCAGCTACTCTACCGGGACTAGTCTCTACGAGCAGTACTTC. Its translation: CASSYSTGTSLYEQYF.

V and J are TRBV11-3 and TRBJ2-2; TRBD1 or TRBD2 may be the D gene (5 bases each). The germline CDR1 and CDR2 sequences are SGHNT and YENEEA. The CDR3 has 15 amino acids. The V gene lost 5 bases and the J gene lost 5 bases, with 15 bases spanning the gap. The CDR3 here is CASSPERGGTGELFF. The CDR3 DNA reads as TGTGCCAGCAGCCCGGAGAGGGGTGGGACCGGGGAGCTGTTTTTT.

This chain links TRBV4-3 with TRBJ2-7, with D perhaps matching TRBD2 (5 bases). The CDR3 has 14 residues. Germline V gene data show CDR1 as LGHNA and CDR2 as YSLEER. V was trimmed by 1 base and J by 1 base, leaving 8 bases between them. The CDR3 region has the DNA TGCGCCAGCAGCCAAGGCGGGTCTTCCTACGAGCAGTACTTC. It is translated as CASSQGGSSYEQYF.

V and J are TRBV11-3 and TRBJ1-1, with 9 bases aligning to TRBD1. This CDR3 region has 14 residues. In germline, CDR1 is SGHNT, CDR2 YENEEA. Germline trimming cut 4 bases from V and 3 bases from J; bases unmatched to any gene: 3. The CDR3, as DNA: TGTGCCAGCAGCTACAGGGGGCGCGACACTGAAGCTTTCTTT. This codes for CASSYRGRDTEAFF.

V gene TRBV29-1 combines with J gene TRBJ2-7; TRBD1 agrees at 9 bases. The CDR3 totals 20 residues. V gave up 6 bases and J gave up 1 base; unmatched junction bases: 25. Per germline, CDR1 SQVTM and CDR2 ANQGSEA. This CDR3 reads CSVNNNRAINLGQGSYEQYF. In DNA, the CDR3 is TGCAGCGTAAACAACAACCGGGCTATCAACTTAGGACAGGGGTCCTACGAGCAGTACTTC.

The V call is TRBV30, the J call TRBJ2-5; D gene unclear. Germline assignment: CDR1 GTSNPN and CDR2 SVGIG (reference sequence). CDR3 length: 16 residues. The CDR3 coding sequence is TGTCCTCAAACAACCGGACCGAAGTCGTACCAAGAGACCCAGTACTTC. This sequence encodes CPQTTGPKSYQETQYF. Together with reference TRBV30 and TRBJ2-5, the CDR3 gives the full variable domain: SQTIHQWPATLVQPVGSPLSLECTVEGTSNPNLYWYRQAAGRGLQLLFYSVGIGQISSEVPQNLSASRPQDRQFILSSKKLLLSDSGFYLCPQTTGPKSYQETQYFGPGTRLLVL.

The rearrangement uses TRBV29-1 and TRBJ1-2, with TRBD1 matching 8 bases. CDR1 and CDR2 (germline): SQVTM, ANQGSEA. There are 12 residues in the CDR3. With 6 bases clipped from V and 5 bases from J, the junction kept 5 bases outside the gene matches. The CDR3 nucleotides are TGCAGCGTGGCAACAGGGGGGTATGGCTACACCTTC. It translates to CSVATGGYGYTF.

The chain employs TRBV7-6 and TRBJ2-7; D not resolved. CDR3 length: 15 residues. V was shortened by 1 base and J by 2 bases, with 12 bases between the two germline ends. The germline gives CDR1 SGHVS, CDR2 FNYEAQ. CDR3 sequence: CASSLGVGSPYEQYF. The CDR3 DNA reads as TGTGCCAGCAGCTTAGGTGTTGGTTCCCCCTACGAGCAGTACTTC.

V usage is TRBV19 and J usage is TRBJ1-4; no definite D call. Trimming stripped 5 bases from V and 0 bases from J, with 10 bases between. Germline-derived CDR1 and CDR2 are LNHDA and SQIVND (reference sequence). The CDR3 totals 15 residues. CDR3: CASSWATATNEKLFF. The CDR3 region has the DNA TGTGCCAGTAGTTGGGCGACCGCAACTAATGAAAAACTGTTTTTT. The full variable domain, its missing parts supplied by reference TRBV19 and TRBJ1-4, is DGGITQSPKYLFRKEGQNVTLSCEQNLNHDAMYWYRQDPGQGLRLIYYSQIVNDFQKGDIAEGYSVSREKKESFPLTVTSAQKNPTAFYLCASSWATATNEKLFFGSGTQLSVL.

In this sample, this clone turned up a few times. The J gene is TRBJ1-2, the V gene TRBV11-2, with a weak D call TRBD1 (5 bases). V lost 0 bases to trimming and J lost 7 bases, with 9 bases between them. The CDR3 covers 13 residues. The germline V gene encodes CDR1 SGHAT and CDR2 FQNNGV. As DNA, the CDR3 is TGTGCCAGCAGCTTAGAGACAGCGCGTGGCTACACCTTC. It is translated as CASSLETARGYTF.

The gene calls are TRBV19 and TRBJ2-7; weak D call: TRBD1 (6 bases). The CDR3 contains 14 residues. In germline, CDR1 is LNHDA, CDR2 SQIVND (reference sequence). The germline V and J ends were trimmed by 3 bases and 3 bases, with 12 bases remaining between them. CDR3 sequence reads: CASSMADRSYEQYF. As DNA, the CDR3 is TGTGCCAGTAGTATGGCGGACAGAAGCTACGAGCAGTACTTC.

The V gene is TRBV10-3, the J gene TRBJ2-3; 7 nucleotides align to TRBD2. This CDR3 comprises 14 residues. Per germline, CDR1 ENHRY and CDR2 SYGVKD. After removal of 6 bases from V and 1 base from J, the junction contained 4 bases not matched to a gene. The CDR3 nucleotides read TGTGCCATCAGAAGCGGGAAGGGCACAGATACGCAGTATTTT. Amino acid sequence: CAIRSGKGTDTQYF.

J is TRBJ2-7 and V is TRBV7-3, with D unclear. The germline V and J ends were trimmed by 1 base and 2 bases, with 9 bases remaining between them. The CDR3 totals 14 residues. Per germline, CDR1 SGHTA and CDR2 FQGTGA. In DNA form, the CDR3 reads TGTGCCAGCAGCTTAATGGCAGGAGCCTACGAGCAGTACTTC. Encoded protein: CASSLMAGAYEQYF.

The genes are TRBV10-1 and TRBJ1-2; D is unclear. Germline assignment: CDR1 WNHNN and CDR2 SYGVQD (reference sequence). V lost 2 bases, J lost 6 bases, and 13 bases lay in between. The CDR3 consists of 14 residues. CDR3 nucleotides: TGCGCCAGCAGTGAGGGGGAGAGGTTCGATGGCTACACCTTC. This translates into CASSEGERFDGYTF.